The present entry profiles one T cell receptor beta chain with its context. Its antigen remains unidentified. One base away there is no much larger clone; base qualities are not given. The record originates from a study of blood T cell repertoires in COVID-19 (dated by TCRdb to about 2020). With respect to the entire study: Collaborator samples came from the United States, Italy and Spain and covered acute and convalescent phases of COVID-19. The material from the prospective study consisted of cDNA or gDNA derived from T cells, B-cell-depleted T cells, or PBMCs. The repertoires were made available in a free public database intended to serve as a resource for research on the immune response to SARS-CoV-2. Samples were obtained from the ongoing ImmuneRACE study (first 160 participants) and from about 1,300 subjects provided by 6 global collaborators. Where available, HLA class I and class II types were obtained from metadata supplied by the sample provider rather than from assay-based typing. Sample metadata almost always included a de-identified subject ID, COVID-19 status, age in years and sex. The dataset comprised deeply sampled blood TCRbeta repertoires from subjects exposed to, actively infected with, or recovered from COVID-19. Overall study results and their limits: Clinical and demographic metadata were provided uncurated, with the amount varying by source and participant.

Trimming takes 2 bases off V and 3 bases off J; junction bases not matched to a gene: 2. The CDR3 covers 15 residues, taking in both the cysteine and the phenylalanine. The kept DNA is CDR3 alone, 45 bases in frame from the first base. The germline V gene (reference sequence) supplies CDR1 MNHEY and CDR2 SMNVEV. TCRbeta CDR3 regions were amplified from genomic DNA using the immunoSEQ Assay, a bias-controlled multiplex PCR. On the study's bioinformatics: Nucleated cell counts per sample were estimated from amplification of reference gene primers within the assay. Sequence reads were collapsed and filtered to measure the absolute abundance of every unique TCRbeta CDR3 rearrangement. Productive Simpson clonality was computed per sample as the square root of Simpson's diversity index over productive rearrangements. The source is immuneACCESS, and TCRdb retained only in-frame sequences with V and J called. Part of the clones is not carried over; for the studies checked, unresolved V genes explain less than half of this, and the remainder is unexplained. V, J and clone size derive from that table, while D and trimming were established from the DNA sequence. In all, the sample holds 95,000 or so clones, and 81% of those were seen once. The top ten constitute 20% to 30% of the sample.

Collaborating institutions collected whole blood in K2EDTA tubes following their own protocols. For TCRbeta analysis, collaborators shipped samples as frozen whole blood, isolated PBMCs, or DNA extracted from either of those sample types. This TCR derives from a man older than 75 with active or convalescent COVID-19. The sequencing input was peripheral blood. The rearranged chain carries TRBV27 and TRBJ1-1; 11 of the junction bases match TRBD1. The CDR3 in this case is CASSLRDRGYTEAFF. The DNA sequence follows: TGTGCCAGCAGTTTAAGGGACAGGGGGTACACTGAAGCTTTCTTT.